There are a few counts of the clone carrying this T cell receptor (beta chain). Its antigen is still unknown. This sample is drawn from a study of T cells after yellow fever vaccination. Points from the study as a whole: Bulk-population clonotypes that are abundant could appear as contaminants in FACS-sorted repertoires. Post-booster reappearance was seen for most primary-vaccination clones (96% CD4, around 89% CD8). Just a small share of clonotypes turned up in the CD4 compartment as well as the CD8 compartment.

A process of 5'RACE template switching, which added a universal primer site and UMIs, was used to make TCR cDNA. TCRdb re-analysed the 5' RACE reads in MiXCR, keeping a single row per CDR3 protein. The table lists around 310,000 distinct CDR3 sequences, 4% of them singletons. In germline, CDR1 is LNHDA, CDR2 SQIVND (reference sequence). The ends were cut back, 9 bases at V and 0 bases at J, with 11 bases in the middle. The CDR3 runs to 14 residues. This receptor was obtained from a man younger than 35 who received the YFV17D yellow fever vaccine. The sample in question was PBMCs, obtained 5 days after the yellow fever booster vaccination. The rearrangement uses TRBV19 and TRBJ2-2; D not certain. The CDR3: CASYGRTNTGELFF. The CDR3 DNA reads as TGTGCCAGCTACGGACGGACGAACACCGGGGAGCTGTTTTTT.